The next 17 T cell receptor beta chains were all read from a single sample in a study of cytomegalovirus exposure and HLA in healthy donors. Researchers ran the PCR with 60 Vbeta and 13 Jbeta primers. Using immunoSEQ multiplex PCR, the repertoire was profiled, and TCRdb retains in-frame clones only, with some absent. Here the sample spans 150,000 to 200,000 clones, around 80% being singletons. The sequenced sample was PBMCs. Source of these receptors: a woman in her sixties in good health and CMV-seropositive.

The J gene is TRBJ2-4, the V gene TRBV5-1; TRBD1 is a possible D gene (6 bases). Trimming took 1 base from V and 7 from J, leaving 9 bases between them. The CDR3 spans 13 residues. CDR1 is SGHRS and CDR2 is YFSETQ in the germline V gene. Here the CDR3 DNA reads TGCGCCAGCAGCTTGAACAGGGAGAACATTCAGTACTTC. Protein product: CASSLNRENIQYF.

The chain couples TRBV28 to TRBJ2-2; no clear D. Trimming pared 3 bases from V and 2 bases from J, leaving 4 bases between. This CDR3 is built from 13 residues. CDR1 is MDHEN and CDR2 is SYDVKM in the germline V gene. In DNA, the CDR3 is TGTGCCAGCAGTTTTCAAAACACCGGGGAGCTGTTTTTT. This encodes CASSFQNTGELFF.

The rearrangement joins TRBV19 to TRBJ2-7; D unclear. Trimming took off 5 bases at V and 5 bases at J, with 13 bases between the two ends. Germline CDR1 and CDR2: LNHDA and SQIVND (reference sequence). This CDR3 contains 13 residues. This chain's CDR3 is CASSAVMEDEQYF. The CDR3 DNA sequence: TGTGCCAGTAGTGCGGTGATGGAAGACGAGCAGTACTTC.

J is TRBJ2-3 and V is TRBV9, with TRBD2 matching 7 bases. Unmatched junction bases numbered 4, after V lost 0 bases and J lost 0 bases. The germline V gene has CDR1 SGDLS and CDR2 YYNGEE. The CDR3 has 16 residues. The CDR3 protein is CASSVDPSGSTDTQYF. The CDR3 DNA reads as TGTGCCAGCAGCGTAGATCCTAGCGGAAGCACAGATACGCAGTATTTT.

The chain joins TRBV7-2 to TRBJ2-7; D perhaps matches TRBD2 (7 bases). V was shortened by 7 bases and J by 6 bases, with 19 bases between the two germline ends. The CDR3 extends over 14 amino acids. Germline values: CDR1 SGHTA, CDR2 FQGNSA. The CDR3: CASTRGQGKIEQYF. The CDR3 DNA sequence: TGTGCCAGCACGCGGGGGCAGGGAAAAATCGAGCAGTACTTC.

The chain uses TRBV18 and TRBJ1-1; a weak D match, TRBD1 (6 bases). Germline V lookup: CDR1 KGHSH, CDR2 LQKENI. This CDR3 spans 13 amino acids. Trimming pared 6 bases from V and 5 bases from J, leaving 13 bases between. CDR3 nucleotides: TGTGCCAGCTCCTCACGGACAGAGACTGAAGCTTTCTTT. Protein product: CASSSRTETEAFF.

This clone was seen more than once but under ten times. The gene calls are TRBV4-2 and TRBJ2-1; unclear D gene. The CDR3 is 14 amino acids. Trimming removed 1 base from V and 5 bases from J, with 9 bases in between. Looked up from germline, CDR1 is LGHNA and CDR2 is YNFKEQ. The DNA of the CDR3 is TGTGCCAGCAGCCAAGTTGGTAGCAACAATGAGCAGTTCTTC. It codes for CASSQVGSNNEQFF.

The chain combines TRBV6-5 with TRBJ2-7; a weak D match, TRBD1 (5 bases). The CDR3 has 14 amino acids. Germline-derived CDR1 and CDR2 are MNHEY and SVGAGI. The germline V and J ends were trimmed by 5 bases and 0 bases, with 11 bases remaining between them. The CDR3 bases are TGTGCCAGCAGTCCCGACAGCAGCTCCTACGAGCAGTACTTC. This translates into CASSPDSSSYEQYF.

This clone was recorded only once. V usage is TRBV19 and J usage is TRBJ2-6; D is possibly TRBD1 (7 bases). CDR3 length: 15 amino acids. Germline CDR1 reads LNHDA; CDR2 reads SQIVND (reference sequence). V lost 4 bases, J lost 2 bases, and 9 bases lay in between. CDR3 protein: CASSSRGAGANVLTF. CDR3 nucleotide sequence: TGTGCCAGTAGTAGCAGGGGGGCTGGGGCCAACGTCCTGACTTTC.

This chain uses TRBV7-2 with TRBJ1-1; no reliable D call. The CDR3 has 15 residues. CDR1 is SGHTA, CDR2 FQGNSA, per germline. The V and J ends lost 4 bases and 10 bases respectively, with 22 bases between them. The CDR3 loop reads CASSSPDGSRRGAFF. The CDR3 DNA reads as TGTGCCAGCAGCTCGCCGGACGGGAGCCGACGCGGAGCTTTCTTT.

There are a few counts of this clone. The chain uses TRBV7-6 and TRBJ2-5; tentative D call: TRBD2 (6 bases). The CDR3 is made up of 13 amino acids. V gave up 3 bases and J gave up 5 bases, with 10 bases separating them. Germline-derived CDR1 and CDR2 are SGHVS and FNYEAQ. This CDR3 reads CASSFGGRETQYF. DNA for the CDR3: TGTGCCAGCAGCTTCGGGGGACGGGAGACCCAGTACTTC.

There are a few counts of this clone. The V gene is TRBV28, the J gene TRBJ1-5; tentative D call: TRBD1 (5 bases). V was cut by 2 bases and J by 6 bases, with 14 bases left in between. The CDR3 extends over 15 amino acids. The germline V gene encodes CDR1 MDHEN and CDR2 SYDVKM. The CDR3 DNA follows: TGTGCCAGCAGTTTAGGGGGAGGACCGAGTCAGCCCCAGCATTTT. Amino acids: CASSLGGGPSQPQHF.

This clone was observed a handful of times. CDR3 nucleotides: TGCGCCAGCAGCTTGGTGGAGCGGGCCACTGAAGCTTTCTTT. Protein: CASSLVERATEAFF. The V call is TRBV5-1, the J call TRBJ1-1; D is undetermined. This CDR3 contains 14 residues. The ends were cut back, 0 bases at V and 4 bases at J, with 10 bases in the middle. Germline values: CDR1 SGHRS, CDR2 YFSETQ.

The J gene is TRBJ2-1, the V gene TRBV28; D possibly corresponds to TRBD1 (6 bases). This CDR3 is built from 15 residues. The germline V and J ends were trimmed by 6 bases and 4 bases, with 16 bases remaining between them. Germline V lookup: CDR1 MDHEN, CDR2 SYDVKM. CDR3 nucleotides: TGTGCCAGCAGCACACCCTCGACAGGTTACAATGAGCAGTTCTTC. Its protein is CASSTPSTGYNEQFF.

The sample holds a few counts of this clone. The V gene is TRBV19, the J gene TRBJ2-7; TRBD1 might be the D (6 bases). CDR1 is LNHDA, CDR2 SQIVND, per germline (reference sequence). This CDR3 contains 15 residues. Trimming took 5 bases from V and 0 from J, leaving 14 bases between them. As DNA, the CDR3 is TGTGCCAGTAGTCCCACAGGGATTAGCTCCTACGAGCAGTACTTC. This encodes CASSPTGISSYEQYF.

The chain links TRBV6-5 to TRBJ2-1; TRBD2 might be the D (6 bases). Trimming left V 2 bases short and J 11 bases short, with 19 bases between. CDR1 and CDR2 from the germline V gene are MNHEY and SVGAGI. The CDR3 has 15 amino acids. CDR3 loop: CASSYARGRTAQQFF. The CDR3, as DNA: TGTGCCAGCAGTTACGCTCGTGGGAGGACCGCCCAGCAGTTCTTC.

This clone is judged medium-sized (0.01 to 0.1%). The CDR3 nucleotides read TGTGCCAGCAGTCCGACCCCACCACCCAGGACAGAGCTGTTTTTT. Translated, it gives CASSPTPPPRTELFF. This chain connects TRBV6-6 to TRBJ2-2, with a weak D call TRBD1 (5 bases). Per germline, CDR1 MNHNY and CDR2 SVGAGI (reference sequence). Trimming removed 5 bases at V and 11 bases at J, with 21 bases between. The CDR3 is 15 amino acids.